The 26 T cell receptor beta chains below come from one sample, sequenced in a study of beta chain features in type 1 diabetes. Points from the study as a whole: Shortening of TCRB CDR3s, moderate but significant, appeared in all four CD4+ subsets of Type 1 diabetes patients.

Their antigens remain unidentified. Reverse transcribing all isolated RNA meant expressed TCRB transcripts were sequenced. Assay used: immunoSEQ multiplex PCR; TCRdb lists only in-frame clones, some missing. This table has around 600,000 clones, over 10% appearing once. Specimen: naive CD4+ T cells from blood. Receptors were obtained from a man aged 30 to 39 with type 1 diabetes.

In its sample, this clone was seen a few times. The chain links TRBV19 to TRBJ1-2, with a possible D match to TRBD1 (6 bases). V was clipped by 5 bases and J by 8 bases, with 15 bases between them. The CDR3 length is 13 residues. In germline, CDR1 is LNHDA, CDR2 SQIVND (reference sequence). The CDR3 DNA follows: TGTGCCAGTAGTCCCGACAGGATAAAGGGCTACACCTTC. This codes for CASSPDRIKGYTF.

This clone was counted a few times. The CDR3 region has the DNA TGTGCCAGCAGCTTAGTGGACAGGGAAGCGCGCGAGCAGTACTTC. Protein: CASSLVDREAREQYF. The rearrangement links TRBV5-4 to TRBJ2-7, with 8 bases that match TRBD1. The germline V gene has CDR1 SGHNT and CDR2 YYREEE (reference sequence). The trim removed 2 bases at V and 6 bases at J, leaving 10 bases unmatched. This CDR3 is 15 amino acids long. The full variable domain, with the rest looked up from reference TRBV5-4 and TRBJ2-7, is ETGVTQSPTHLIKTRGQQVTLRCSSQSGHNTVSWYQQALGQGPQFIFQYYREEENGRGNFPPRFSGLQFPNYSSELNVNALELDDSALYLCASSLVDREAREQYFGPGTRLTVT.

This clone appeared a few times. The chain employs TRBV20-1 and TRBJ1-1; no firm D call. CDR1 is DFQATT and CDR2 is SNEGSKA in the germline V gene (reference sequence). With 3 bases removed from V and 4 bases from J, the gap between germline ends came to 6 bases. CDR3 length equals 11 residues. CDR3: CSASSSTEAFF. In DNA form, the CDR3 reads TGCAGTGCTAGTAGCAGCACTGAAGCTTTCTTT.

The chain employs TRBV5-4 and TRBJ2-3; D might be TRBD1 (6 bases). V lost 0 bases, J lost 2 bases, and 10 bases lay in between. The CDR3 runs 15 residues. Germline CDR1 SGHNT, CDR2 YYREEE (reference sequence). The CDR3 region is CASSLAWDTTDTQYF. The DNA for the CDR3 is TGTGCCAGCAGCTTGGCCTGGGACACCACAGATACGCAGTATTTT.

This clone was picked up a small number of times. The chain has TRBV7-9 and TRBJ2-3; D is uncertain. V lost 1 base and J 3 bases, leaving 11 bases between the germline ends. The germline V gene encodes CDR1 SEHNR and CDR2 FQNEAQ (reference sequence). The CDR3 is 15 residues long. For the CDR3, the DNA is TGTGCCAGCAGCTTAGGTAGTCGGCAGACAGATACGCAGTATTTT. As protein: CASSLGSRQTDTQYF.

This clone has just a few counts. Other DNA sequences within the sample encode an identical CDR3. The chain links TRBV11-2 to TRBJ2-5; 7 nucleotides agree with TRBD2. This CDR3 spans 13 amino acids. Germline lookup yields CDR1 SGHAT and CDR2 FQNNGV. V gave up 3 bases and J gave up 5 bases; unmatched junction bases: 3. CDR3 protein: CASSLGLRETQYF. The CDR3 coding sequence is TGTGCCAGCAGCTTGGGACTACGGGAGACCCAGTACTTC. The full variable domain, its missing parts supplied by reference TRBV11-2 and TRBJ2-5, is EAGVAQSPRYKIIEKRQSVAFWCNPISGHATLYWYQQILGQGPKLLIQFQNNGVVDDSQLPKDRFSAERLKGVDSTLKIQPAKLEDSAVYLCASSLGLRETQYFGPGTRLLVL.

The V and J genes are TRBV6-5 and TRBJ2-5; 11 nucleotides align to TRBD2. CDR1 MNHEY and CDR2 SVGAGI come from the germline V gene. This CDR3 spans 16 amino acids. V dropped 4 bases and J dropped 2; count of bases not matched to a gene: 6. The CDR3 protein is CASSSRLAGTQETQYF. CDR3 in DNA: TGTGCCAGCAGTTCTCGACTAGCGGGGACTCAAGAGACCCAGTACTTC.

The chain links TRBV7-9 to TRBJ2-3; D gene ambiguous. The ends were cut back, 5 bases at V and 8 bases at J, with 8 bases in the middle. This CDR3 is 11 amino acids long. Germline V CDR1 and CDR2: SEHNR, FQNEAQ (reference sequence). CDR3 in DNA: TGTGCCAGCAGCCGCTCGGGTACGCAGTATTTT. It codes for CASSRSGTQYF.

V is TRBV29-1 and J is TRBJ1-2; tentative D call: TRBD1 (6 bases). The germline CDR1 and CDR2 sequences are SQVTM and ANQGSEA. The CDR3 totals 12 residues. Trimming took 6 bases from V and 5 from J, leaving 13 bases between them. The DNA of the CDR3 is TGCAGCGTCTCAGAGGGGGAGTATGGCTACACCTTC. It translates to CSVSEGEYGYTF.

This clone was seen only a few times. The J gene is TRBJ1-2, the V gene TRBV6-5; tentative D call: TRBD1 (5 bases). Germline V gives CDR1 MNHEY, CDR2 SVGAGI. Trimming left V 5 bases short and J 7 bases short, with 14 bases between. The CDR3 consists of 13 residues. DNA of the CDR3: TGTGCCAGCAGTCAGGGTTTTAGGTCTGGCTACACCTTC. Protein: CASSQGFRSGYTF.

This chain uses TRBV5-1 with TRBJ2-1; 10 bases fit TRBD2. The CDR3 runs to 18 residues. The V gene's germline CDR1 is SGHRS and CDR2 YFSETQ. Trimming cost V 0 bases and J 4 bases; bases outside gene matches: 10. The CDR3 sequence is CASSLGLAGSTLYNEQFF. CDR3 in DNA: TGCGCCAGCAGCTTGGGACTAGCGGGCTCTACCCTATACAATGAGCAGTTCTTC.

This clone was seen a handful of times. This chain uses TRBV6-6 with TRBJ2-7; 7 bases are shared with TRBD2. The CDR3 loop spans 15 amino acids. Germline V gives CDR1 MNHNY, CDR2 SVGAGI (reference sequence). Trimming took 0 bases from V and 3 from J; bases not matched to a gene: 5. The CDR3 coding sequence is TGTGCCAGCAGTTACTCGCTCGGGGGGTTCTACGAGCAGTACTTC. Protein: CASSYSLGGFYEQYF.

The chain has TRBV2 and TRBJ1-1; D might be TRBD1 (6 bases). The germline V and J ends were trimmed by 8 bases and 1 base, with 11 bases remaining between them. The length of the CDR3 is 13 residues. CDR1 and CDR2 (germline): SNHLY, FYNNEI. The CDR3 nucleotides are TGTGCCAGCCACAGGGTTTCGAACACTGAAGCTTTCTTT. It specifies CASHRVSNTEAFF. Full variable domain (outside the CDR3, taken from reference TRBV2 and TRBJ1-1): EPEVTQTPSHQVTQMGQEVILRCVPISNHLYFYWYRQILGQKVEFLVSFYNNEISEKSEIFDDQFSVERPDGSNFTLKIRSTKLEDSAMYFCASHRVSNTEAFFGQGTRLTVV.

The CDR3, as DNA: TGTGCCAGCAGCATATTGGTGGGGCCGCAAGAGACCCAGTACTTC. Translated: CASSILVGPQETQYF. V is TRBV7-2 and J is TRBJ2-5; the D gene is possibly TRBD1 (5 bases). Deletions cut 5 bases from V and 2 bases from J, with 15 bases between. Germline lookup yields CDR1 SGHTA and CDR2 FQGNSA. This CDR3 has 15 residues.

The V and J genes are TRBV29-1 and TRBJ2-5; a weak D match, TRBD2 (5 bases). The CDR3 runs 14 residues. The ends were cut back, 2 bases at V and 2 bases at J, with 12 bases in the middle. The V gene's germline CDR1 is SQVTM and CDR2 ANQGSEA. The CDR3 reads CSVEHSAAQETQYF. The CDR3 DNA follows: TGCAGCGTTGAACACTCAGCGGCGCAAGAGACCCAGTACTTC.

This clone has just a few counts. J is TRBJ1-5 and V is TRBV11-2, with 8 positions matching TRBD1. CDR1 and CDR2 from the germline V gene are SGHAT and FQNNGV. CDR3 length equals 14 residues. After removal of 6 bases from V and 4 bases from J, the junction contained 5 bases not matched to a gene. The CDR3 reads CASSRTGKNQPQHF. The CDR3 DNA is TGTGCCAGCAGTCGGACAGGGAAGAATCAGCCCCAGCATTTT.

This clone was observed a handful of times. The chain uses TRBV5-6 and TRBJ2-5, with TRBD2 matching over 8 bases. Germline CDR1 reads SGHDT; CDR2 reads YYEEEE. The V gene end was trimmed by 4 bases and the J gene end by 5 bases; junction bases not matched to a gene: 10. The CDR3 covers 15 residues. The CDR3 DNA reads as TGTGCCAGCAGCACGAGCGGGGGCTTGTTTGAGACCCAGTACTTC. Amino acids: CASSTSGGLFETQYF. The whole variable domain, filled in from reference TRBV5-6 and TRBJ2-5, reads DAGVTQSPTHLIKTRGQQVTLRCSPKSGHDTVSWYQQALGQGPQFIFQYYEEEERQRGNFPDRFSGHQFPNYSSELNVNALLLGDSALYLCASSTSGGLFETQYFGPGTRLLVL.

This rearrangement joins TRBV7-2 to TRBJ2-3; D gene uncertain. With 5 bases removed from V and 5 bases from J, the gap between germline ends came to 8 bases. The germline CDR1 and CDR2 sequences are SGHTA and FQGNSA. The CDR3 has 12 residues. This chain's CDR3 is CASSQHIDTQYF. Here the CDR3 DNA reads TGTGCCAGCAGCCAACACATAGATACGCAGTATTTT.

This clone appeared a few times. This chain joins TRBV9 and TRBJ1-6, with D unresolved. V was cut by 0 bases and J by 7 bases, with 14 bases left in between. The germline CDR1 and CDR2 sequences are SGDLS and YYNGEE. This CDR3 is built from 16 residues. CDR3 nucleotides: TGTGCCAGCAGCGTAGGGGGAAGGGCCCCGAATTCACCCCTCCACTTT. Translation: CASSVGGRAPNSPLHF.

This clone was seen a few times. This chain connects TRBV5-1 to TRBJ2-7; D not resolved. The CDR3 sequence is 15 residues long. CDR1 SGHRS and CDR2 YFSETQ come from the germline V gene. Trimming removed 4 bases from V and 0 bases from J, with 14 bases in between. In DNA, the CDR3 is TGCGCCAGCAGCAGTGGTGGGTCTAGCTCCTACGAGCAGTACTTC. This codes for CASSSGGSSSYEQYF.

This clone has just a few counts. The J gene is TRBJ1-2, the V gene TRBV6-5, with D perhaps matching TRBD1 (5 bases). The germline gives CDR1 MNHEY, CDR2 SVGAGI. Deletions cut 8 bases from V and 3 bases from J, with 13 bases between. There are 13 residues in the CDR3. CDR3 DNA sequence: TGTGCCAGCGCACGCTACAGGCACTATGGCTACACCTTC. This gives the protein CASARYRHYGYTF.

A note on this clone: The sample carries other DNA sequences with the same CDR3. The chain combines TRBV5-1 with TRBJ2-5; 13 bases map to TRBD2. This CDR3 is 16 amino acids long. V dropped 4 bases and J dropped 1; count of bases not matched to a gene: 4. CDR1 SGHRS and CDR2 YFSETQ come from the germline V gene. CDR3 region: CASSPRLAGGQETQYF. DNA for the CDR3: TGCGCCAGCAGCCCCAGACTAGCGGGGGGCCAAGAGACCCAGTACTTC.

This chain joins TRBV4-1 and TRBJ1-4, with TRBD1 identical over 7 bases. The V gene's germline CDR1 is MGHRA and CDR2 YSYEKL. V lost 4 bases and J lost 4; bases outside the gene matches: 6. The CDR3 runs to 15 residues. The CDR3 loop is CASSPIGTVNEKLFF. The CDR3 DNA is TGCGCCAGCAGCCCCATCGGGACAGTTAATGAAAAACTGTTTTTT.

This clone was found a few times. This chain uses TRBV4-2 with TRBJ2-1; 10 nucleotides agree with TRBD2. Germline V gene lookup returns CDR1 LGHNA and CDR2 YNFKEQ. There are 15 residues in the CDR3. V was pared by 4 bases and J by 5 bases, with 5 bases of the junction left unmatched. DNA for the CDR3: TGTGCCAGCAGCCCTGAGGGGACTAGCGACAATGAGCAGTTCTTC. Protein: CASSPEGTSDNEQFF.

The chain links TRBV6-5 to TRBJ2-7; D is possibly TRBD1 or TRBD2 (5 bases each). Trimming pared 5 bases from V and 1 base from J, leaving 15 bases between. CDR1 and CDR2 from the germline V gene are MNHEY and SVGAGI. There are 15 residues in the CDR3. In DNA, the CDR3 is TGTGCCAGCAGTGTGGGGACGGGTTTTTCCTACGAGCAGTACTTC. This gives the protein CASSVGTGFSYEQYF.

In its sample, this clone was seen a few times. The V and J genes are TRBV27 and TRBJ2-5; D uncertain. From germline, CDR1 is MNHEY and CDR2 SMNVEV (reference sequence). The germline V and J ends were trimmed by 4 bases and 0 bases, with 9 bases remaining between them. The CDR3 runs 14 residues. The CDR3 DNA follows: TGTGCCAGCAGTTACGGGTCGAACCAAGAGACCCAGTACTTC. It codes for CASSYGSNQETQYF.